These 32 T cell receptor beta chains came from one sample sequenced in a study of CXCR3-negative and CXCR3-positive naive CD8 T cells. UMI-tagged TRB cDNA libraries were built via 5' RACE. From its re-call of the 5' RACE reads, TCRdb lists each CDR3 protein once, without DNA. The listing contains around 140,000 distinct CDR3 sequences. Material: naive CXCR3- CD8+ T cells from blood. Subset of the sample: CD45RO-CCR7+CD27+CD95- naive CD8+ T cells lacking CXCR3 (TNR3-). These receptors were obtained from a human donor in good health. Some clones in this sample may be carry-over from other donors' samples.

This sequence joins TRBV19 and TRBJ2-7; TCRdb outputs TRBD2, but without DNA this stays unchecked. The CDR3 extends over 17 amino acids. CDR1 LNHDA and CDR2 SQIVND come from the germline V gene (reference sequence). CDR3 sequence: CATEGLDFPTCLYEQYF.

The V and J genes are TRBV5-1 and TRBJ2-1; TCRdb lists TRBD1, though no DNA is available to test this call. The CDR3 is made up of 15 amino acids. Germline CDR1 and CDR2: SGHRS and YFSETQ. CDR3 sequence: CASSFTGQGSNEQFF.

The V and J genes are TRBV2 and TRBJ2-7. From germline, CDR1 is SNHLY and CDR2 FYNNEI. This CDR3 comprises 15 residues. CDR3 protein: CASSEWVGSPYEQYF.

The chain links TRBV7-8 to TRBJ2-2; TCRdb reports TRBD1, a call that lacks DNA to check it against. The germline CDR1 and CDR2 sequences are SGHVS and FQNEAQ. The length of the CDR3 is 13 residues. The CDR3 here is CVWGTANTGELFF. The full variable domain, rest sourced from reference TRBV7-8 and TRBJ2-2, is GAGVSQSPRYKVAKRGQDVALRCDPISGHVSLFWYQQALGQGPEFLTYFQNEAQLDKSGLPSDRFFAERPEGSVSTLKIQRTQQEDSAVYLCVWGTANTGELFFGEGSRLTVL.

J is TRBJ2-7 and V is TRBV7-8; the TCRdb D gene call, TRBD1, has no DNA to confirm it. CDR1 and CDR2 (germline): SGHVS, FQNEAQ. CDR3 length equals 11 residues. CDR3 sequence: CASSPLYEQYF.

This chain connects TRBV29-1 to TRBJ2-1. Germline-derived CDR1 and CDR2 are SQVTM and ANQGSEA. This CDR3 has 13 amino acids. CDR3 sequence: CSVVRVGYNEQFF.

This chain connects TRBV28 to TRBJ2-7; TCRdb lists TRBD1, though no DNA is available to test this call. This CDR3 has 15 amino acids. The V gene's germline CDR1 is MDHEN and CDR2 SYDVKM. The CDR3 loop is CASSFRGVTTYEQYF. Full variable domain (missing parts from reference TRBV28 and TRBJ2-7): DVKVTQSSRYLVKRTGEKVFLECVQDMDHENMFWYRQDPGLGLRLIYFSYDVKMKEKGDIPEGYSVSREKKERFSLILESASTNQTSMYLCASSFRGVTTYEQYFGPGTRLTVT.

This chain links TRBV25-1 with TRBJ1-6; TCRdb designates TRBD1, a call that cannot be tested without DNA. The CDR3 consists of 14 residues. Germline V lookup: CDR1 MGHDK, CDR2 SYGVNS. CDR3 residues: CASREGDEISPLHF. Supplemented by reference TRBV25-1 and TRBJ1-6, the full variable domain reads EADIYQTPRYLVIGTGKKITLECSQTMGHDKMYWYQQDPGMELHLIHYSYGVNSTEKGDLSSESTVSRIRTEHFPLTLESARPSHTSQYLCASREGDEISPLHFGNGTRLTVT.

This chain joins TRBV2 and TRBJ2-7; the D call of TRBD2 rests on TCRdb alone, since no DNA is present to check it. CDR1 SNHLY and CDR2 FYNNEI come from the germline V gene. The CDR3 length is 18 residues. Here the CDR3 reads CASSEGTSGSILAYEQYF.

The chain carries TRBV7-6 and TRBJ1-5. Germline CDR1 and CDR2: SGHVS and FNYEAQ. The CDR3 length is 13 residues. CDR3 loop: CASSLGDFQPQHF.

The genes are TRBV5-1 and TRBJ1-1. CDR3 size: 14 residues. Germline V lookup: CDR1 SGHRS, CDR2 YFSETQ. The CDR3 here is CASSLGPTNTEAFF.

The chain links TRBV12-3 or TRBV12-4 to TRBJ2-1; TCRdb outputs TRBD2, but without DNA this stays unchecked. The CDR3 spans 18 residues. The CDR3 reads CASSSLLAAGGPDNEQFF.

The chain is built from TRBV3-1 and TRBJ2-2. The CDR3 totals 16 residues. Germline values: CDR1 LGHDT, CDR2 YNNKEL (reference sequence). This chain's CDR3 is CASSQEMASGTGELFF.

The CDR3 sequence: CASSPEGQWYGYTF. J is TRBJ1-2 and V is TRBV4-1; TCRdb outputs TRBD1, but without DNA this stays unchecked. This CDR3 spans 14 amino acids. Germline CDR1 reads MGHRA; CDR2 reads YSYEKL.

CDR3 protein: CASSLDAPFYNEQFF. The V call is TRBV5-1, the J call TRBJ2-1. Germline CDR1 is SGHRS and CDR2 is YFSETQ. The CDR3 consists of 15 residues.

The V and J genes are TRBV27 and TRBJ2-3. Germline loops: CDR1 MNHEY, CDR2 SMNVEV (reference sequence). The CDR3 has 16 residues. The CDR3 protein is CASSLSKGPGTDTQYF.

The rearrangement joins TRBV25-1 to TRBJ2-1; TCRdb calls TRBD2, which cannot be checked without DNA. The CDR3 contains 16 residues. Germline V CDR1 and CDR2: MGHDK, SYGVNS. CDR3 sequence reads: CASSGLDLSSYNEQFF.

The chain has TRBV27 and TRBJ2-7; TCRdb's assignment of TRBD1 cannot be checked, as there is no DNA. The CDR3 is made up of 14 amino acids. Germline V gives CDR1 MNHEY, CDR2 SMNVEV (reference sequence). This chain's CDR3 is CASRSQGVRYEQYF.

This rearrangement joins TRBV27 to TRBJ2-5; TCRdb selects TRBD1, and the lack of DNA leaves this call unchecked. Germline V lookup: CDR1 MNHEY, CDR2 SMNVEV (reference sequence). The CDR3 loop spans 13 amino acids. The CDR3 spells CASSPPSQETQYF.

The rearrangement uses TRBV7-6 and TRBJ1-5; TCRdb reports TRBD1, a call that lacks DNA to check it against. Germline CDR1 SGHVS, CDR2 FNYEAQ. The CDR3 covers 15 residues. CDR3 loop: CASSLLGTDYQPQHF.

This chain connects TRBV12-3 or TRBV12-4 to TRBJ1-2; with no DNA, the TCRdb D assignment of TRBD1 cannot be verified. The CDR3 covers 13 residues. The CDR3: CASSPGQVEGYTF.

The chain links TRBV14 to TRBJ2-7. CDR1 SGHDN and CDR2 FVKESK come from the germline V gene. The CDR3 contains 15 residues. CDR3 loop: CASSPLERGIYEQYF.

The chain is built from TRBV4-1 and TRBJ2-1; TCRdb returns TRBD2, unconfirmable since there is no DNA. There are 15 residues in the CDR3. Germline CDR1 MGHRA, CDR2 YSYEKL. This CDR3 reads CASSAYSGEVYEQFF.

Here the CDR3 reads CASSISRGGYEQYF. The chain uses TRBV19 and TRBJ2-7; TCRdb gives TRBD1 as the D gene, but with no DNA this cannot be confirmed. The CDR3 contains 14 residues. From germline, CDR1 is LNHDA and CDR2 SQIVND (reference sequence).

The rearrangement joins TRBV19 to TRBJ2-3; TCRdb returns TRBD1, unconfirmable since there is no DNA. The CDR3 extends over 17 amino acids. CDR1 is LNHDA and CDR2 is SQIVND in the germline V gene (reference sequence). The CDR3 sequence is CASTTFTPDSLTDTQYF.

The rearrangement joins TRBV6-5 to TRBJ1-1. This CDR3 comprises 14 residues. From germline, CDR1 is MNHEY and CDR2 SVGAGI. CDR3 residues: CASSGGGPNTEAFF.

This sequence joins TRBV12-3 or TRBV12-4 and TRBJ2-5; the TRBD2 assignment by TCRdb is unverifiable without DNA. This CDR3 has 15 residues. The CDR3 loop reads CASSLRTSFLETQYF.

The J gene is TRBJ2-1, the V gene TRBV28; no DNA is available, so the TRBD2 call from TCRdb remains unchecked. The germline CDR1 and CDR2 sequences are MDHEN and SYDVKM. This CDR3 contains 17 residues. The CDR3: CASSPRVAGSSYNEQFF.

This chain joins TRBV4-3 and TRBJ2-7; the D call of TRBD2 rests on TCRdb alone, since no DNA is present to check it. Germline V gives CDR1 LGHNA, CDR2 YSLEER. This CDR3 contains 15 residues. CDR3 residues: CASSQEGLGSYEQYF.

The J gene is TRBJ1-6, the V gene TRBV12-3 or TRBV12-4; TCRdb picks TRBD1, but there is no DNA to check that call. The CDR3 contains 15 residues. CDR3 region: CASGKPTGSGSPLHF.

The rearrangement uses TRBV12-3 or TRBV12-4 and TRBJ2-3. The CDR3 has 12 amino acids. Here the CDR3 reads CASSWVEDTQYF.

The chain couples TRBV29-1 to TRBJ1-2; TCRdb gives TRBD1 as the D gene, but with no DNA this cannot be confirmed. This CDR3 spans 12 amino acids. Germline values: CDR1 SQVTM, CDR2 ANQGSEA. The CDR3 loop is CSARQSSYGYTF.